This T cell receptor beta chain was captured by sequencing in a study of T cell responses to AZD1222 COVID-19 vaccine. General study results and limits: Close to half of spike-specific TCRs reportedly recognize unmutated variant regions. Possibly, clonal diversity was underestimated; donors were largely white British and included more females. At 160-218 and 743-854, vaccine-associated CD4 TCRs were dominant, and they spanned spike.

This clone was observed a single time. As yet, its antigen is unknown. V shed 7 bases and J 13 bases; nucleotides not matched to a gene: 8. Germline CDR1 is MNHNS and CDR2 is SASEGT. CDR3 length: 13 amino acids. The data were produced by immunoSEQ multiplex PCR, yet TCRdb's version contains in-frame clones alone and is incomplete. The sample includes roughly 150,000 clones, approximately 91% seen only once; the top ten take just under 2%. The V and J genes are TRBV6-1 and TRBJ1-6, with 9 bases identical to TRBD1. The source was peripheral blood, collected 28 days after the second AZD1222 dose. The clonotype comes from an adult who received the AZD1222 COVID-19 vaccine. The CDR3 sequence: CASTRTGEDPLHF. In DNA, the CDR3 is TGTGCCAGCACCCGGACAGGGGAAGACCCCCTCCACTTT.